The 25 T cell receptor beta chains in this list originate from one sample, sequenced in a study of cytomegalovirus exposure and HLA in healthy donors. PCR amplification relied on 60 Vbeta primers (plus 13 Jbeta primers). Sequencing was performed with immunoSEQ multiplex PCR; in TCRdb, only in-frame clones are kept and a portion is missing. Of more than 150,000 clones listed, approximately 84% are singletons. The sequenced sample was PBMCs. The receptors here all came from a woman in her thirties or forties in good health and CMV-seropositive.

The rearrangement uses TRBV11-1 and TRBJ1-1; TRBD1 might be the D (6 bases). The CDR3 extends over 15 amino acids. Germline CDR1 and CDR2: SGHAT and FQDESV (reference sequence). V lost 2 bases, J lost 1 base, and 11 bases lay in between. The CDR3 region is CASSLSRGSNTEAFF. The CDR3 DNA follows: TGTGCCAGCAGCTTAAGCAGGGGCTCGAACACTGAAGCTTTCTTT.

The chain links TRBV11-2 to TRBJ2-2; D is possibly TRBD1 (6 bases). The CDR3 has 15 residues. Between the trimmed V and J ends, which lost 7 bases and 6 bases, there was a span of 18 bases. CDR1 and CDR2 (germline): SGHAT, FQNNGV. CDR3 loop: CASTSYQGPAGELFF. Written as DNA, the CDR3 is TGTGCCAGCACCTCATATCAGGGGCCGGCCGGGGAGCTGTTTTTT.

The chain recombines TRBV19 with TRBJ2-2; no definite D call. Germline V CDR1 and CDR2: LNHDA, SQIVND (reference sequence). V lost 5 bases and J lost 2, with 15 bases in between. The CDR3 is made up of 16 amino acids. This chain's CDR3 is CASSLKLGANTGELFF. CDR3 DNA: TGTGCCAGTAGTTTGAAGCTAGGCGCCAACACCGGGGAGCTGTTTTTT.

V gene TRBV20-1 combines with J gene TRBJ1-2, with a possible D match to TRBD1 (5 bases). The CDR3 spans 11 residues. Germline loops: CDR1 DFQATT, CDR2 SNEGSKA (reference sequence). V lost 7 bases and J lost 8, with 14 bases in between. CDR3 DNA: TGCAGTGGAGCAGGGTCGGTCGGCTACACCTTC. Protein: CSGAGSVGYTF.

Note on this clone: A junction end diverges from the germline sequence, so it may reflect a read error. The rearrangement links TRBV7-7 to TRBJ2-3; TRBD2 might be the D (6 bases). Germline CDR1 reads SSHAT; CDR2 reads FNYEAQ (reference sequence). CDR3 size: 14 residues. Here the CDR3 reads CASSLTGGTDTQYF. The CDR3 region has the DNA TGTGCTAGCAGCTTAACGGGGGGCACAGATACGCAGTATTTT.

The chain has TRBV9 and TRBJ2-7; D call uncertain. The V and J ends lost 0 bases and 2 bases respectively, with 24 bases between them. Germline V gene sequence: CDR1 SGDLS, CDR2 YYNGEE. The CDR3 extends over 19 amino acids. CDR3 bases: TGTGCCAGCAGCGTAGCTACGAGAAGAGAAGACGGAGATACCTACGAGCAGTACTTC. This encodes CASSVATRREDGDTYEQYF.

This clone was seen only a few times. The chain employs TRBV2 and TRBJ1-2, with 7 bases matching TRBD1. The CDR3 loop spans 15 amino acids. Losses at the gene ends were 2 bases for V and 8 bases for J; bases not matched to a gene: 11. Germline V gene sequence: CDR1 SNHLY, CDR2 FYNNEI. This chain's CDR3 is CASSERTPGGRGYTF. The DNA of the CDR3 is TGTGCCAGCAGTGAAAGGACCCCAGGGGGAAGAGGCTACACCTTC.

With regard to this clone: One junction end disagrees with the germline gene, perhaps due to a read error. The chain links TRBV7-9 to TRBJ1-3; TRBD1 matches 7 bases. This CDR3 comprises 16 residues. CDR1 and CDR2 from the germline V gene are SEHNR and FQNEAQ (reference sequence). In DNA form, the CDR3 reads TGTTCCAGCAGCTTAGCGACAGGGAGCTCTGGAAACACCATATATTTT. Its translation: CSSSLATGSSGNTIYF.

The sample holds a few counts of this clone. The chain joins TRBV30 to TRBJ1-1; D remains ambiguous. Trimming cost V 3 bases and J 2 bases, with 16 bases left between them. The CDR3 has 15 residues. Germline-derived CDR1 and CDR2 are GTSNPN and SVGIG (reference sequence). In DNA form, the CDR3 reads TGTGCCTGGAGACCGGCTAGTGCCCCTAACACTGAAGCTTTCTTT. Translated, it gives CAWRPASAPNTEAFF.

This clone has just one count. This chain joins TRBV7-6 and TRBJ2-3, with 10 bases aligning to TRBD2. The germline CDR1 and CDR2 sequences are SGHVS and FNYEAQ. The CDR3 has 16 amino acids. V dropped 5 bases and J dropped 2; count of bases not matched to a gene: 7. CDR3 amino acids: CASSSGLAEATDTQYF. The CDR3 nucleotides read TGTGCCAGCAGCAGCGGACTAGCGGAAGCCACAGATACGCAGTATTTT.

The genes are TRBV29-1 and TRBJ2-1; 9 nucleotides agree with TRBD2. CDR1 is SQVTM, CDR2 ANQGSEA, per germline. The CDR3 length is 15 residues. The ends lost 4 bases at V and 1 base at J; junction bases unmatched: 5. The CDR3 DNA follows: TGCAGCGTTGGTATGGCGGGGGGGTCCTACAATGAGCAGTTCTTC. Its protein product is CSVGMAGGSYNEQFF.

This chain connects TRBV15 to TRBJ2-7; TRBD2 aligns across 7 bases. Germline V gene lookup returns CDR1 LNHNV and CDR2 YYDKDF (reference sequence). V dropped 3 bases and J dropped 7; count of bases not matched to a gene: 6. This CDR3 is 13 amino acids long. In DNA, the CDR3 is TGTGCCACCAGCAGCCTACCAGCGGGGGAGCAGTACTTC. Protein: CATSSLPAGEQYF.

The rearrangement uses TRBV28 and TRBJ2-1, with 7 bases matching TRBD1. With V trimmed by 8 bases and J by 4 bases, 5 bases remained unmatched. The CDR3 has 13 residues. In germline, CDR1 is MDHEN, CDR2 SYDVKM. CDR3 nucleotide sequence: TGTGCCAGCGGATACAGGGGTTACAATGAGCAGTTCTTC. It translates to CASGYRGYNEQFF.

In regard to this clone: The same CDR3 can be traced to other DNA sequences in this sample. CDR3 nucleotides: TGTGCCAGCAGCTTAGGGGGCACAGATACGCAGTATTTT. Translated: CASSLGGTDTQYF. J is TRBJ2-3 and V is TRBV5-6; the D gene is possibly TRBD1 (5 bases). CDR1 is SGHDT, CDR2 YYEEEE, per germline. This CDR3 contains 13 residues. Between the trimmed V and J ends, which lost 2 bases and 1 base, there was a span of 5 bases.

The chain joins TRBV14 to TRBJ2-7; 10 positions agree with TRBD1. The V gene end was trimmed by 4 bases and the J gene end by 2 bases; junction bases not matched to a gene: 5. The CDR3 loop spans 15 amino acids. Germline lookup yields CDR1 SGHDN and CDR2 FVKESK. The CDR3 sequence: CASSRRQGATYEQYF. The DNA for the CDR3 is TGTGCCAGCAGCCGACGACAGGGGGCCACCTACGAGCAGTACTTC.

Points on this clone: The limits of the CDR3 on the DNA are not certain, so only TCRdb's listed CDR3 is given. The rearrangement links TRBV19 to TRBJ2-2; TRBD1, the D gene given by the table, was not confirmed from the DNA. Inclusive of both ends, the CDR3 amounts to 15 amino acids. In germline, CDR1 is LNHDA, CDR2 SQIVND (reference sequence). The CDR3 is CASRGQALATGSCFF.

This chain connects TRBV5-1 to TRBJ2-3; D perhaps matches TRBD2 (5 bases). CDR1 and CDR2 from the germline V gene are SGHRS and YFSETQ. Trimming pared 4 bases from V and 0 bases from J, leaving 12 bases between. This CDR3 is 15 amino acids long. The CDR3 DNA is TGCGCCAGCAGCCCGGAGGAATCGAGCACAGATACGCAGTATTTT. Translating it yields CASSPEESSTDTQYF.

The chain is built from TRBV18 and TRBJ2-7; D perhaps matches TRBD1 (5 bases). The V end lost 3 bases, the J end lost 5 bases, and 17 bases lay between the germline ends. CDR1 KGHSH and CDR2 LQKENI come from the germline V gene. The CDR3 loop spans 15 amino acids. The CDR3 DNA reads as TGTGCCAGCTCACCGCCCCGTCAGGGCGAACACGAGCAGTACTTC. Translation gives CASSPPRQGEHEQYF. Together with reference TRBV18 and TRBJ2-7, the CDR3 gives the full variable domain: NAGVMQNPRHLVRRRGQEARLRCSPMKGHSHVYWYRQLPEEGLKFMVYLQKENIIDESGMPKERFSAEFPKEGPSILRIQQVVRGDSAAYFCASSPPRQGEHEQYFGPGTRLTVT.

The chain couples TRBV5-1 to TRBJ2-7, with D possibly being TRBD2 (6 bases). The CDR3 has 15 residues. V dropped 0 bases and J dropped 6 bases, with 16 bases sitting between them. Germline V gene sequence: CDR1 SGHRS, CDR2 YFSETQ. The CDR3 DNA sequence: TGCGCCAGCAGCTTGGACGGGAGAGAAACCCTCGAGCAGTACTTC. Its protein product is CASSLDGRETLEQYF.

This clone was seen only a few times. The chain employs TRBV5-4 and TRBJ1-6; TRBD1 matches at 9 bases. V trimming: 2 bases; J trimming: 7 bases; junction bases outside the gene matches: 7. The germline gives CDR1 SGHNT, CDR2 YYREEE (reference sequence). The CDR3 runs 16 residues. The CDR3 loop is CASSLSFGTGNSPLHF. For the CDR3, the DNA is TGTGCCAGCAGCTTAAGTTTCGGGACAGGGAATTCACCCCTCCACTTT.

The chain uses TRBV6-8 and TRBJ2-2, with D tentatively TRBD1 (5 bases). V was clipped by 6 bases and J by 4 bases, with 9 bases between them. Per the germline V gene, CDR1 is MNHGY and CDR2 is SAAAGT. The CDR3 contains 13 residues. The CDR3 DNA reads TGTGCCAGCAGCCAGACAGTCACCGGGGAGCTGTTTTTT. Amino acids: CASSQTVTGELFF.

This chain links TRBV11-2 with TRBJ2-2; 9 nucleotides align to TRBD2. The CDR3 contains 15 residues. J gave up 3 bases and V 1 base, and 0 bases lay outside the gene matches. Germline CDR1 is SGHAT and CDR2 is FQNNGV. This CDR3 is CASSLGTSDTGELFF. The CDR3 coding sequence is TGTGCCAGCAGCTTAGGGACTAGCGACACCGGGGAGCTGTTTTTT.

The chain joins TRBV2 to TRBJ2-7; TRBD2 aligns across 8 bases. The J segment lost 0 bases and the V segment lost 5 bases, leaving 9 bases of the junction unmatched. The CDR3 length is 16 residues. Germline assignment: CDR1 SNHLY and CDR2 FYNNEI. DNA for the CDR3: TGTGCCAGCAGTCCCGGTAGCGGGGTGATCTCCTACGAGCAGTACTTC. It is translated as CASSPGSGVISYEQYF. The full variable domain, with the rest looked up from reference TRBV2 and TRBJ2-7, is EPEVTQTPSHQVTQMGQEVILRCVPISNHLYFYWYRQILGQKVEFLVSFYNNEISEKSEIFDDQFSVERPDGSNFTLKIRSTKLEDSAMYFCASSPGSGVISYEQYFGPGTRLTVT.

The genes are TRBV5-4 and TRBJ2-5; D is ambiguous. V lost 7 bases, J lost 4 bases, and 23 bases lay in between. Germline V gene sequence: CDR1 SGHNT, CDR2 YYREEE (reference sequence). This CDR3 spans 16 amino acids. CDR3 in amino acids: CASGIMGRPSIETQYF. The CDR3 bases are TGTGCCAGCGGAATAATGGGCAGGCCAAGCATAGAGACCCAGTACTTC.

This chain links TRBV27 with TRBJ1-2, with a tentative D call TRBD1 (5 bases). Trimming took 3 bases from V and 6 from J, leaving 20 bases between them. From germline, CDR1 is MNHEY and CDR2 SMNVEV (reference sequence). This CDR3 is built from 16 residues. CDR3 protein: CASSFRGVGGRDGYTF. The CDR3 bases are TGTGCCAGCAGTTTCCGAGGGGTGGGGGGGAGAGATGGCTACACCTTC.